A single sample is the source of the 16 T cell receptor beta chains below, sequenced in a study of shared clonotypes between healthy human individuals. TCRdb's table, derived via immunoSEQ multiplex PCR, lists solely in-frame clones and lacks some. The sample comprises about 1.1 million clones, about 72% of which are singletons, and roughly 0.82% rests with the top ten. Specimen: memory CD4+ T cells from PBMCs. The subset was: CD45RA-negative fraction. These receptors were obtained from a man younger than 35 in good health. Some clones in this sample may be carry-over from other donors' samples.

This clone has at least ten counts. The J gene is TRBJ2-2, the V gene TRBV30; 12 bases agree with TRBD2. V dropped 7 bases and J dropped 3; count of bases not matched to a gene: 9. CDR1 is GTSNPN, CDR2 SVGIG, per germline (reference sequence). The CDR3 is 16 amino acids. Written as DNA, the CDR3 is TGTGCCTTCGACCCGGGACTAGCGGGTTACACCGGGGAGCTGTTTTTT. Protein product: CAFDPGLAGYTGELFF.

V usage is TRBV5-1 and J usage is TRBJ1-1, with D possibly being TRBD1 (6 bases). Trimming shortened V by 2 bases and J by 3 bases, and 11 bases separated the two germline ends. The germline CDR1 and CDR2 sequences are SGHRS and YFSETQ. The CDR3 covers 14 residues. In nucleotides, the CDR3 is TGCGCCAGCAGCTTTGACAGGAGGTACACTGAAGCTTTCTTT. Translating it yields CASSFDRRYTEAFF.

The chain carries TRBV27 and TRBJ2-7, with D tentatively TRBD2 (6 bases). CDR3 length: 11 residues. V was shortened by 10 bases and J by 4 bases, with 11 bases between the two germline ends. The germline V gene encodes CDR1 MNHEY and CDR2 SMNVEV (reference sequence). This CDR3 is CAKGTAYEQYF. The CDR3 region has the DNA TGTGCCAAAGGGACTGCATACGAGCAGTACTTC.

The rearrangement links TRBV5-1 to TRBJ1-1; TRBD1 might be the D (5 bases). The germline CDR1 and CDR2 sequences are SGHRS and YFSETQ. The CDR3 extends over 16 amino acids. Trimming shortened V by 4 bases and J by 1 base, and 17 bases separated the two germline ends. Written as DNA, the CDR3 is TGCGCCAGCAGCAAGCTCGGAGAGGGGAGGAACACTGAAGCTTTCTTT. Translation: CASSKLGEGRNTEAFF.

The V and J genes are TRBV19 and TRBJ1-4, with D unresolved. Per germline, CDR1 LNHDA and CDR2 SQIVND (reference sequence). V was cut by 3 bases and J by 5 bases, with 13 bases left in between. The CDR3 extends over 15 amino acids. CDR3 coding DNA: TGTGCCAGTAGTATTTCGCCAGGATCAAATGAAAAACTGTTTTTT. This gives the protein CASSISPGSNEKLFF.

This chain connects TRBV2 to TRBJ2-7; 8 positions agree with TRBD2. Germline V gene data show CDR1 as SNHLY and CDR2 as FYNNEI. This CDR3 has 16 residues. V lost 3 bases and J lost 1; bases outside the gene matches: 8. The CDR3 nucleotides are TGTGCCAGCAGTGAGGAAGCGGGACTAGTTTCCTACGAGCAGTACTTC. This translates into CASSEEAGLVSYEQYF.

The chain employs TRBV15 and TRBJ2-1; no firm D call. Per germline, CDR1 LNHNV and CDR2 YYDKDF (reference sequence). V was clipped by 5 bases and J by 7 bases, with 18 bases between them. This CDR3 is built from 15 residues. In DNA, the CDR3 is TGTGCCACCAGCCCGACCTACCAAAGAGAGAATGAGCAGTTCTTC. Translation: CATSPTYQRENEQFF.

This clone has more than one count but fewer than ten. V and J are TRBV5-1 and TRBJ2-1; 13 nucleotides match TRBD2. Germline values: CDR1 SGHRS, CDR2 YFSETQ. The CDR3 is made up of 16 amino acids. V shed 0 bases, J shed 7 bases, and the junction held 4 bases outside the gene matches. CDR3 residues: CASSLAMTSGGNEQFF. The DNA of the CDR3 is TGCGCCAGCAGCTTGGCCATGACTAGCGGGGGGAATGAGCAGTTCTTC.

The chain carries TRBV4-1 and TRBJ2-7, with TRBD1 matching over 9 bases. The CDR3 contains 17 residues. Germline trimming cut 0 bases from V and 3 bases from J; bases unmatched to any gene: 9. Germline V gene data show CDR1 as MGHRA and CDR2 as YSYEKL. The CDR3 loop is CASSQELGTGRFYEQYF. The CDR3 DNA sequence: TGCGCCAGCAGCCAAGAACTTGGGACAGGGCGATTCTACGAGCAGTACTTC.

The rearrangement links TRBV6-5 to TRBJ2-7, with 9 bases identical to TRBD1. Trimming removed 6 bases from V and 3 bases from J; junction bases left unmatched: 9. The CDR3 is made up of 15 amino acids. Looked up from germline, CDR1 is MNHEY and CDR2 is SVGAGI. CDR3: CASSTRDRAHYEQYF. The DNA for the CDR3 is TGTGCCAGCAGCACCAGGGACAGGGCGCACTACGAGCAGTACTTC.

V is TRBV5-1 and J is TRBJ2-7; TRBD1 aligns across 10 bases. V was clipped by 5 bases and J by 11 bases; unmatched bases: 10. This CDR3 is built from 13 residues. CDR1 is SGHRS, CDR2 YFSETQ, per germline. The CDR3 sequence: CASSGGTGEVKYF. CDR3 nucleotide sequence: TGCGCCAGCAGTGGTGGGACAGGGGAGGTTAAGTACTTC.

This clone was seen only a few times. This chain links TRBV5-4 with TRBJ2-1, with 8 bases identical to TRBD1. V shed 4 bases and J 4 bases; nucleotides not matched to a gene: 7. Germline V gives CDR1 SGHNT, CDR2 YYREEE (reference sequence). The CDR3 is made up of 15 amino acids. The CDR3 sequence is CASSHQGAEYNEQFF. CDR3 DNA sequence: TGTGCCAGCAGCCACCAGGGGGCTGAATACAATGAGCAGTTCTTC.

V and J are TRBV19 and TRBJ1-4; D not certain. V was shortened by 7 bases and J by 8 bases, with 17 bases between the two germline ends. The germline V gene encodes CDR1 LNHDA and CDR2 SQIVND (reference sequence). The CDR3 consists of 14 residues. The CDR3 reads CASNAPAFGEKLFF. CDR3 in DNA: TGTGCCAGTAACGCACCTGCCTTCGGGGAAAAACTGTTTTTT.

The CDR3 DNA reads TGTGCCAGCAGACCAGGGGACAGGGTGGGAGAGCAGTTCTTC. Translation: CASRPGDRVGEQFF. The chain uses TRBV2 and TRBJ2-1; 9 bases align to TRBD1. V lost 6 bases, J lost 10 bases, and 10 bases stayed unmatched. The CDR3 contains 14 residues. Germline CDR1 and CDR2: SNHLY and FYNNEI.

The V call is TRBV2, the J call TRBJ2-5, with D tentatively TRBD2 (5 bases). The V and J ends lost 8 bases and 7 bases respectively, with 8 bases between them. CDR3 length: 10 residues. The germline V gene encodes CDR1 SNHLY and CDR2 FYNNEI. In DNA, the CDR3 is TGTGCCAGCGGAGAGGGGACCCAGTACTTC. This encodes CASGEGTQYF.

V usage is TRBV28 and J usage is TRBJ2-3; D is unresolved. Germline CDR1 is MDHEN and CDR2 is SYDVKM. CDR3 length: 13 amino acids. Trimming cost V 3 bases and J 1 base, with 5 bases left between them. CDR3 loop: CASSLRRTDTQYF. In DNA form, the CDR3 reads TGTGCCAGCAGTTTGCGCCGCACAGATACGCAGTATTTT.